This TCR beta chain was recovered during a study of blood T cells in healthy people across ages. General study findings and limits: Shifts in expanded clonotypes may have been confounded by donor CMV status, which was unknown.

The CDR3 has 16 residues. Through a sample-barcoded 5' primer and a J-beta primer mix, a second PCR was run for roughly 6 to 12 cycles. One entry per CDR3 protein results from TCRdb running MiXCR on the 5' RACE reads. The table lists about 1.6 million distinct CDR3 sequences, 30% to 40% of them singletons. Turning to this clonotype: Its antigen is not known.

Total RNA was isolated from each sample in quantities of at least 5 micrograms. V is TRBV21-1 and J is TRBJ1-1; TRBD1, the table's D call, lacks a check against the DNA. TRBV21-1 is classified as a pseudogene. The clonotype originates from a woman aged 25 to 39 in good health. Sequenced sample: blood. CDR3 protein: CATIGTLRRRNTEAFF. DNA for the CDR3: TGTGCCACCATAGGGACGCTGCGGCGGAGGAACACTGAAGCTTTCTTT.